These 22 T cell receptor beta chains came from one sample sequenced in a study of blood T cell repertoires in COVID-19. The assay was immunoSEQ multiplex PCR, and TCRdb's table has in-frame clones only and misses some. The sample contains 200,000 to 250,000 clones, 82% of which appear only once. The sequenced sample consisted of PBMCs or T cells enriched from blood (not recorded which). Receptors were obtained from a woman aged 60 to 75 who had recovered from COVID-19.

This clone was counted a few times. V and J are TRBV2 and TRBJ2-6; D not resolved. Germline lookup yields CDR1 SNHLY and CDR2 FYNNEI. The CDR3 has 16 amino acids. The V and J ends lost 7 bases and 0 bases respectively, with 13 bases between them. DNA for the CDR3: TGTGCCAGCAAAGAGCCATCCCGCTCTGGGGCCAACGTCCTGACTTTC. Protein sequence: CASKEPSRSGANVLTF.

The rearrangement joins TRBV19 to TRBJ1-2; 7 nucleotides line up with TRBD1. Germline V gives CDR1 LNHDA, CDR2 SQIVND (reference sequence). The CDR3 loop spans 14 amino acids. The V and J ends lost 4 bases and 5 bases, in that order; junction bases with no gene match: 7. The CDR3 sequence is CASSTVQGEYGYTF. In DNA, the CDR3 is TGTGCCAGTAGTACAGTGCAGGGGGAGTATGGCTACACCTTC.

Comments on this clone: Because the CDR3's place on the DNA is in doubt, the DNA is left out and the CDR3 is given as listed by TCRdb. The chain couples TRBV7-9 to TRBJ1-2. The CDR3 is 17 amino acids long, termini counted. CDR1 SEHNR and CDR2 FQNEAQ come from the germline V gene (reference sequence). The CDR3 protein is CASSLSSGSPQYFGYTF.

The genes are TRBV5-4 and TRBJ1-6; tentative D call: TRBD1 (5 bases). This CDR3 has 14 amino acids. Trimming took 4 bases from V and 3 from J, leaving 8 bases between them. Germline CDR1 and CDR2: SGHNT and YYREEE (reference sequence). The CDR3 spells CASSTDSYNSPLHF. The CDR3 DNA sequence: TGTGCCAGCAGCACCGACAGCTATAATTCACCCCTCCACTTT. Complete variable domain (other parts from reference TRBV5-4 and TRBJ1-6): ETGVTQSPTHLIKTRGQQVTLRCSSQSGHNTVSWYQQALGQGPQFIFQYYREEENGRGNFPPRFSGLQFPNYSSELNVNALELDDSALYLCASSTDSYNSPLHFGNGTRLTVT.

This clone came up once. The rearrangement uses TRBV9 and TRBJ1-4; tentative D call: TRBD1 (5 bases). The CDR3 is 14 amino acids. Germline CDR1 reads SGDLS; CDR2 reads YYNGEE. V gave up 1 base and J gave up 6 bases, with 10 bases separating them. DNA of the CDR3: TGTGCCAGCAGCGTACAGGGTGGGGATGAAAAACTGTTTTTT. This sequence encodes CASSVQGGDEKLFF.

CDR3 region: CASSLMGLARSSYNEQFF. Here the CDR3 DNA reads TGTGCCAGCAGCTTAATGGGACTAGCGAGGAGCTCCTACAATGAGCAGTTCTTC. The chain is built from TRBV11-2 and TRBJ2-1; 10 nucleotides align to TRBD2. V shed 2 bases, J shed 0 bases, and the junction held 7 bases outside the gene matches. Germline V gene data show CDR1 as SGHAT and CDR2 as FQNNGV. This CDR3 comprises 18 residues.

The V gene is TRBV21-1, the J gene TRBJ1-1. TRBV21-1 is a known pseudogene. This CDR3 spans 15 amino acids. CDR3 in DNA: TGTGCCAGCAGCAAAGGCGGGAGGGGAAACACTGAAGCTTTCTTT. Encoded protein: CASSKGGRGNTEAFF.

The chain is built from TRBV6-5 and TRBJ1-2; D perhaps matches TRBD1 (6 bases). V lost 2 bases, J lost 6 bases, and 16 bases lay in between. Germline CDR1 and CDR2: MNHEY and SVGAGI. This CDR3 has 15 amino acids. CDR3 residues: CASSYLTSTGNGYTF. Here the CDR3 DNA reads TGTGCCAGCAGTTACCTGACCTCTACAGGGAATGGCTACACCTTC.

This clone was seen just once. The chain employs TRBV6-2 or TRBV6-3 and TRBJ2-3; 8 bases agree with TRBD2. The junction had 5 bases not matched to a gene; V was cut back by 4 bases and J by 2 bases. This CDR3 is built from 15 residues. The V gene's germline CDR1 is MNHEY and CDR2 SVGEGT. The CDR3 bases are TGTGCCAGCAGTTCTAATAGCGGGGCCACAGATACGCAGTATTTT. Encoded protein: CASSSNSGATDTQYF.

The chain joins TRBV3-1 (or the pseudogene TRBV3-2) to TRBJ2-1, with 7 bases that match TRBD2. With 1 base clipped from V and 3 bases from J, the junction kept 9 bases outside the gene matches. CDR1 is LGHDT and CDR2 is YNNKEL in the germline V gene (reference sequence). There are 17 residues in the CDR3. Here the CDR3 DNA reads TGTGCCAGCAGCCAAGCATTAGGGCTAGCGGTCTACAATGAGCAGTTCTTC. Translated, it gives CASSQALGLAVYNEQFF.

J is TRBJ1-1 and V is TRBV12-3 or TRBV12-4; possible D gene TRBD1, 5 bases. CDR3 length: 13 residues. The germline V and J ends were trimmed by 8 bases and 0 bases, with 10 bases remaining between them. The CDR3 DNA follows: TGTGCCAGCCGACAGTCGATGAACACTGAAGCTTTCTTT. Amino acids: CASRQSMNTEAFF.

The rearrangement links TRBV18 to TRBJ2-5; D possibly corresponds to TRBD1 (5 bases). With 3 bases removed from V and 5 bases from J, the gap between germline ends came to 16 bases. Germline CDR1 reads KGHSH; CDR2 reads LQKENI. The CDR3 consists of 15 residues. The CDR3 nucleotides read TGTGCCAGCTCACCTATCCAGGGTACCGGGGAGACCCAGTACTTC. Translation: CASSPIQGTGETQYF.

The gene calls are TRBV6-6 and TRBJ2-1; the match to TRBD2 covers 16 bases. Germline CDR1 and CDR2: MNHNY and SVGAGI (reference sequence). V lost 6 bases to trimming and J lost 7 bases; unmatched junction nucleotides: 6. CDR3 length equals 16 residues. Here the CDR3 DNA reads TGTGCCAGCAGAAAGGGACTAGCGGGAGGGGGAAATGAGCAGTTCTTC. This codes for CASRKGLAGGGNEQFF.

J is TRBJ1-1 and V is TRBV6-6; D is unclear. Germline V gene sequence: CDR1 MNHNY, CDR2 SVGAGI (reference sequence). V lost 5 bases and J 0 bases, leaving 19 bases between the germline ends. This CDR3 spans 17 amino acids. CDR3 residues: CASSPLTGRTMNTEAFF. CDR3 bases: TGTGCCAGCAGTCCCCTCACGGGAAGGACTATGAACACTGAAGCTTTCTTT.

This clone was found once. The rearrangement joins TRBV6-1 to TRBJ1-2, with D perhaps TRBD1 (6 bases). This CDR3 has 17 amino acids. Germline assignment: CDR1 MNHNS and CDR2 SASEGT. Trimming cost V 1 base and J 4 bases, with 19 bases left between them. The CDR3 here is CASSEGTGKGVGYGYTF. The CDR3 DNA follows: TGTGCCAGCAGTGAAGGGACGGGAAAGGGGGTCGGCTATGGCTACACCTTC.

The gene calls are TRBV18 and TRBJ2-7; D perhaps matches TRBD1 (5 bases). The germline V and J ends were trimmed by 2 bases and 6 bases, with 11 bases remaining between them. The CDR3 loop spans 13 amino acids. Per germline, CDR1 KGHSH and CDR2 LQKENI. The CDR3 DNA reads as TGTGCCAGCTCACCAGCGACAGATAGCGAGCAGTACTTC. Its protein is CASSPATDSEQYF.

This clone was counted once. The CDR3 is CSVTSGSSSYEQYF. The CDR3 DNA sequence: TGCAGCGTGACCTCGGGGTCCAGCTCCTACGAGCAGTACTTC. This chain connects TRBV29-1 to TRBJ2-7, with D perhaps matching TRBD2 (5 bases). Trimming stripped 6 bases from V and 0 bases from J, with 15 bases between. The germline gives CDR1 SQVTM, CDR2 ANQGSEA. This CDR3 is 14 amino acids long.

This clone was seen just once. The chain employs TRBV7-9 and TRBJ2-2, with 12 bases fitting TRBD1. Germline CDR1 reads SEHNR; CDR2 reads FQNEAQ (reference sequence). After removal of 10 bases from V and 8 bases from J, the junction contained 11 bases not matched to a gene. This CDR3 is 15 amino acids long. The DNA of the CDR3 is TGTGCCACGCACCGGGACAGGGGGCGTCGGGGGGAGCTGTTTTTT. This codes for CATHRDRGRRGELFF.

The gene calls are TRBV6-1 and TRBJ1-1; possibly TRBD1 for D (5 bases). Germline V gene sequence: CDR1 MNHNS, CDR2 SASEGT. This CDR3 is built from 15 residues. V shed 1 base and J shed 0 bases, with 9 bases lying between them. Here the CDR3 DNA reads TGTGCCAGCAGTGAAGGGCCAGGGTTGAACACTGAAGCTTTCTTT. Its translation is CASSEGPGLNTEAFF.

For the CDR3, the DNA is TGTGCCAGTAGTATCTGGGGAATGAGGGTCGAAGAGACCCAGTACTTC. This gives the protein CASSIWGMRVEETQYF. The chain has TRBV19 and TRBJ2-5, with a possible D match to TRBD2 (5 bases). Germline V gene data show CDR1 as LNHDA and CDR2 as SQIVND (reference sequence). The length of the CDR3 is 16 residues. Between the trimmed V and J ends, which lost 3 bases and 3 bases, there was a span of 17 bases.

The chain carries TRBV15 and TRBJ1-5; D unresolved. V was shortened by 8 bases and J by 0 bases, with 8 bases between the two germline ends. CDR3 size: 13 residues. Germline V gives CDR1 LNHNV, CDR2 YYDKDF (reference sequence). The CDR3 region is CATSGYSNQPQHF. CDR3 coding DNA: TGTGCCACCTCGGGGTATAGCAATCAGCCCCAGCATTTT.

This clone was seen more than once but under ten times. This chain uses TRBV18 with TRBJ1-3; the D gene is possibly TRBD1 (5 bases). The CDR3 has 15 residues. Germline assignment: CDR1 KGHSH and CDR2 LQKENI. The V gene lost 3 bases and the J gene lost 0 bases, with 9 bases spanning the gap. DNA for the CDR3: TGTGCCAGCTCACCGACAGAACTCTCTGGAAACACCATATATTTT. Protein product: CASSPTELSGNTIYF.